This is a list of T cell receptor beta chains from one sample in a study of blood T cells in healthy people across ages. TCRdb recomputed calls from the 5' RACE reads with MiXCR, one row per CDR3 protein. The repertoire holds approximately 780,000 distinct CDR3 sequences, with about a quarter as singletons. The same data also went into a second study, on T cells of mothers and their children.

The sequenced sample was blood. The receptors originated from a boy aged 5-17 years in good health. The CDR3 runs from the conserved cysteine through the conserved F or W. D genes are given only for firm matches.

CASRWGDSYEQYF,TRBJ2-7,-,TRBV7-2
CASSPKRGDLETQYF,TRBJ2-5,TRBD2,TRBV5-4
CASQSTGNEKLFF,TRBJ1-4,-,TRBV27
CASSEWRPTQGYEQYF,TRBJ2-7,-,TRBV10-2
CASSLEGGRPDTQYF,TRBJ2-3,-,TRBV7-6
CASSSGISPDTQYF,TRBJ2-3,-,TRBV7-2
CASSDSGTEKNNEQFF,TRBJ2-1,TRBD2,TRBV7-6
CASSHLTLSTDTQYF,TRBJ2-3,-,TRBV18
CASSHVTRRTTIYNEQFF,TRBJ2-1,-,TRBV7-9
CASSQEPGETEAFF,TRBJ1-1,-,TRBV4-2
CAWSVRGGGETQYF,TRBJ2-5,TRBD1,TRBV30
CSARDRREHYGYTF,TRBJ1-2,-,TRBV20-1
CASSLDGDGELFF,TRBJ2-2,-,TRBV7-3
CASSLIGDRSSGANVLTF,TRBJ2-6,-,TRBV7-3
CATSQGRGYEQYF,TRBJ2-7,-,TRBV15
CASSRIGWVHWGTDTQYF,TRBJ2-3,-,TRBV6-1
CASSLIPSLQETQYF,TRBJ2-5,-,TRBV7-9
CASSLGSNSPLHF,TRBJ1-6,-,TRBV7-9
CASSPIPGAPGTIYF,TRBJ1-3,-,TRBV11-2
CASSVRGPKLLYNEQFF,TRBJ2-1,-,TRBV2
CASSQRDRGGNTIYF,TRBJ1-3,TRBD1,TRBV3-1
CASSLGVGQLYEQYF,TRBJ2-7,-,TRBV7-9
CASSQDTAGEQFF,TRBJ2-1,-,TRBV4-2
CAWGQGSVLHF,TRBJ1-6,TRBD1,TRBV30
CASSQGSANEKLFF,TRBJ1-4,-,TRBV12-3/TRBV12-4
CSVEDLRGYTF,TRBJ1-2,-,TRBV29-1
CASSRLAGNTDTQYF,TRBJ2-3,TRBD2,TRBV2
CASGQRQAETQYF,TRBJ2-5,-,TRBV3-1
CATSELGGERTQYF,-,TRBD1,TRBV25-1
CASSAPTDQNEKLFF,TRBJ1-4,-,TRBV9
CATSRDSPHSARGSYEQYF,TRBJ2-7,-,TRBV15
CSARILAGVKNIQYF,TRBJ2-4,TRBD2,TRBV20-1
CASSLGRRGWAEQETQYF,TRBJ2-5,-,TRBV7-9
CASSQVSQRGSTDTQYF,TRBJ2-3,TRBD2,TRBV4-2
CATQGGWRNEQFF,TRBJ2-1,-,TRBV24-1
CASSQTPWGEQFF,TRBJ2-1,-,TRBV4-1
CASSFGQGRSYNEQFF,TRBJ2-1,-,TRBV27
CASSSGSNGLHEQYF,-,-,TRBV7-9
CASSPRPRDNYGYTF,TRBJ1-2,-,TRBV4-1
CASTAGQIGNTEAFF,TRBJ1-1,TRBD1,TRBV10-2
CASSLRTQGTDTQYF,TRBJ2-3,-,TRBV7-2
CASGTLETQYF,TRBJ2-5,-,TRBV9
CSARVRGQGYNEQFF,TRBJ2-1,-,TRBV20-1
CASSSRLLAGGETQYF,TRBJ2-5,TRBD2,TRBV5-1
CASSLVASGGAGEKTQYF,TRBJ2-5,TRBD2,TRBV5-1
CASSLRQGARSTIYF,TRBJ1-3,TRBD1,TRBV3-1
CASSSGQGGMNTEAFF,TRBJ1-1,TRBD1,TRBV14
CASWGQFYGYTF,TRBJ1-2,TRBD1,TRBV19
CASSPTGRGEAFF,TRBJ1-1,TRBD1,TRBV14
CSATYGGGPGETQYF,TRBJ2-5,TRBD2,TRBV20-1
CASSLELAGGEQYF,-,TRBD2,TRBV5-1
CASSYAGGVNTEAFF,TRBJ1-1,-,TRBV6-5
CASSLTWDPPYPDTQYF,TRBJ2-3,-,TRBV7-8